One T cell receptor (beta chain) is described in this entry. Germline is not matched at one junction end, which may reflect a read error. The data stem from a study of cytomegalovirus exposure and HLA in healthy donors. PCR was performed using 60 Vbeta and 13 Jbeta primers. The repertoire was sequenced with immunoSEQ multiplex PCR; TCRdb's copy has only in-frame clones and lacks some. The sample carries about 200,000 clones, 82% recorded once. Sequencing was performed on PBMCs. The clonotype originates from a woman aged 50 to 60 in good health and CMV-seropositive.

CDR3 in DNA: TGCAGCGTTGCCCCGATACTAGCCAAAAACAGTCAGTACTTC. This sequence encodes CSVAPILAKNSQYF. The chain combines TRBV29-1 with TRBJ2-4; D is perhaps TRBD2 (6 bases). The germline CDR1 and CDR2 sequences are SQVTM and ANQGSEA. The CDR3 runs to 14 residues.